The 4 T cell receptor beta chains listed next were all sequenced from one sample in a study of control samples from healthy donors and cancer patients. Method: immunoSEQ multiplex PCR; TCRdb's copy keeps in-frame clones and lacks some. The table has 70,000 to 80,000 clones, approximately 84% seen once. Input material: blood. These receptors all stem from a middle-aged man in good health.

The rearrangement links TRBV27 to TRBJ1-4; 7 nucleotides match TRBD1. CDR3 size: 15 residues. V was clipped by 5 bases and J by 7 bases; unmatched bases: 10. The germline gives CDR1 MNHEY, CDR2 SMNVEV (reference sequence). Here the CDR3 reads CASSHQGGAGEKLFF. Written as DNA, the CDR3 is TGTGCCAGCAGTCACCAAGGGGGCGCGGGTGAAAAACTGTTTTTT.

CDR3 region: CASSIGGSGANVLTF. CDR3 sequence (DNA): TGTGCCAGTAGTATTGGGGGGTCTGGGGCCAACGTCCTGACTTTC. V usage is TRBV19 and J usage is TRBJ2-6, with D perhaps TRBD2 (6 bases). Trimming left V 3 bases short and J 1 base short, with 7 bases between. The germline V gene has CDR1 LNHDA and CDR2 SQIVND (reference sequence). This CDR3 has 15 residues.

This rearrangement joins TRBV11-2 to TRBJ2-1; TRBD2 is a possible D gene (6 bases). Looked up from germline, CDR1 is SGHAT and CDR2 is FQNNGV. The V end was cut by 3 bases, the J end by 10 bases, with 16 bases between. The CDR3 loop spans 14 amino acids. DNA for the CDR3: TGTGCCAGCAGCTTCGGGGGATCCAGGGACGAGCAGTTCTTC. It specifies CASSFGGSRDEQFF.

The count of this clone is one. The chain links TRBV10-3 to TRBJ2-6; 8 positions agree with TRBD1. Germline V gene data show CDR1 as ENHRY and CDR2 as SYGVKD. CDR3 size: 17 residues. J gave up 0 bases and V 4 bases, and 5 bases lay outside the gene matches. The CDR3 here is CAISAPGGHSGANVLTF. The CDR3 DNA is TGTGCCATCAGTGCCCCAGGGGGCCACTCTGGGGCCAACGTCCTGACTTTC.